Listed here are 5 T cell receptor beta chains from one sample, sequenced in a study of OX40 agonist ivuxolimab in advanced cancers. Profiling relied on immunoSEQ multiplex PCR, and the TCRdb table lists in-frame clones only, not all of them. The data show around 9,700 clones, roughly 73% seen once. This specimen was CD4+ or CD8+ T cells sorted from blood, taken in a trial of the OX40 agonist ivuxolimab. The receptors stem from an adult with an advanced solid tumor such as melanoma, head and neck, liver or kidney cancer.

The genes are TRBV28 and TRBJ1-5, with a tentative D call TRBD1 (5 bases). Germline CDR1 reads MDHEN; CDR2 reads SYDVKM. V was cut by 4 bases and J by 5 bases, with 9 bases left in between. There are 13 residues in the CDR3. In DNA, the CDR3 is TGTGCCAGCAGTTCGAGGGGATATCAGCCCCAGCATTTT. Its protein is CASSSRGYQPQHF.

In this sample, this clone turned up a few times. The chain couples TRBV7-2 to TRBJ1-1; no clear D gene. CDR1 is SGHTA and CDR2 is FQGNSA in the germline V gene. This CDR3 is 14 amino acids long. V was trimmed by 2 bases and J by 6 bases, leaving 13 bases between them. The CDR3 sequence is CASSLTSLGAEAFF. CDR3 DNA sequence: TGTGCCAGCAGCTTAACCTCCCTTGGGGCTGAAGCTTTCTTT.

The chain recombines TRBV6-5 with TRBJ2-4, with no clear D. Per the germline V gene, CDR1 is MNHEY and CDR2 is SVGAGI. V was shortened by 5 bases and J by 3 bases, with 14 bases between the two germline ends. The CDR3 consists of 15 residues. CDR3 coding DNA: TGTGCCAGCAGTCCCCGACACGAGGTCAAAAACATTCAGTACTTC. It is translated as CASSPRHEVKNIQYF.

This chain joins TRBV19 and TRBJ2-2; D unresolved. The CDR3 is 13 residues long. The V gene's germline CDR1 is LNHDA and CDR2 SQIVND (reference sequence). Trimming left V 5 bases short and J 6 bases short, with 10 bases between. The CDR3 nucleotides are TGTGCCAGTAGTGCCCGATCGGCCGGGGAGCTGTTTTTT. Its translation is CASSARSAGELFF.

This chain links TRBV28 with TRBJ1-2; the D is unclear. V dropped 6 bases and J dropped 4 bases, with 15 bases sitting between them. Germline V lookup: CDR1 MDHEN, CDR2 SYDVKM. This CDR3 has 14 amino acids. Written as DNA, the CDR3 is TGTGCCAGCAGCCCCGGGGTAGGCCCCTATGGCTACACCTTC. Translation gives CASSPGVGPYGYTF.